One sample yielded the 24 T cell receptor beta chains listed below, sequenced in a study of T cell repertoires in cytomegalovirus infection. One entry per CDR3 protein, called by TCRdb with MiXCR from the reads. Here the sample spans more than 110,000 distinct CDR3 sequences, 30% to 40% being singletons. These TCRs are of unknown antigen specificity. This specimen was CD8+ T cells from cultured PBMCs, taken from culture after CMV antigen stimulation. The receptors shown here come from a human donor in good health (CMV status not recorded). Some clones in this sample may be carry-over from other donors' samples.

The chain recombines TRBV4-1 with TRBJ2-7; D gene uncertain. CDR3 length equals 13 residues. Trimming stripped 1 base from V and 1 base from J, with 5 bases between. Germline assignment: CDR1 MGHRA and CDR2 YSYEKL. The DNA of the CDR3 is TGCGCCAGCAGCCAAGGCAGTTCCTACGAGCAGTACTTC. Translated, it gives CASSQGSSYEQYF.

This clonotype has more than one count but fewer than ten. CDR3: CASSLTRGNEQYF. Written as DNA, the CDR3 is TGTGCCAGCAGCTTAACCAGGGGCAACGAGCAGTACTTC. The rearrangement uses TRBV7-6 and TRBJ2-7, with D perhaps matching TRBD1 (6 bases). With 2 bases removed from V and 5 bases from J, the gap between germline ends came to 10 bases. Germline V gene data show CDR1 as SGHVS and CDR2 as FNYEAQ. CDR3 length: 13 amino acids. The variable domain in full, with the rest retrieved from reference TRBV7-6 and TRBJ2-7, is GAGVSQSPRYKVTKRGQDVALRCDPISGHVSLYWYRQALGQGPEFLTYFNYEAQQDKSGLPNDRFSAERPEGSISTLTIQRTEQRDSAMYRCASSLTRGNEQYFGPGTRLTVT.

There are many counts of this clonotype. The chain combines TRBV19 with TRBJ1-5; 7 bases align to TRBD1. CDR3 length: 17 residues. Germline-derived CDR1 and CDR2 are LNHDA and SQIVND (reference sequence). V lost 5 bases, J lost 0 bases, and 10 bases stayed unmatched. CDR3 nucleotide sequence: TGTGCCAGTAGTGTTGACAGGGATCTGTATAGCAATCAGCCCCAGCATTTT. This translates into CASSVDRDLYSNQPQHF.

The CDR3 protein is CASSPDRGSTNEKLFF. The CDR3 bases are TGTGCCAGCTCACCGGACAGGGGTTCAACTAATGAAAAACTGTTTTTT. The chain has TRBV18 and TRBJ1-4, with 9 bases that match TRBD1. The CDR3 totals 16 residues. V trimming: 3 bases; J trimming: 0 bases; junction bases outside the gene matches: 2. Germline V gene lookup returns CDR1 KGHSH and CDR2 LQKENI.

The genes are TRBV15 and TRBJ2-1, with D possibly matching TRBD1 (6 bases). The V gene's germline CDR1 is LNHNV and CDR2 YYDKDF (reference sequence). This CDR3 region has 14 residues. V dropped 4 bases and J dropped 6 bases, with 13 bases sitting between them. The CDR3 coding sequence is TGTGCCACCAGCACAGGGGCCTCTCCCAATGAGCAGTTCTTC. Translated: CATSTGASPNEQFF.

This clonotype was recorded at least ten times. The V gene is TRBV7-9, the J gene TRBJ1-1; D perhaps matches TRBD1 (5 bases). Trimming removed 2 bases from V and 1 base from J, with 11 bases in between. The CDR3 sequence is 15 residues long. Looked up from germline, CDR1 is SEHNR and CDR2 is FQNEAQ (reference sequence). The CDR3 nucleotides are TGTGCCAGCAGCTTAAGGGATGGGGGGAACACTGAAGCTTTCTTT. Protein sequence: CASSLRDGGNTEAFF.

This clonotype has a handful of counts. The V gene is TRBV7-8, the J gene TRBJ1-1; D remains ambiguous. This CDR3 spans 16 amino acids. The ends were cut back, 5 bases at V and 0 bases at J, with 16 bases in the middle. Germline V gives CDR1 SGHVS, CDR2 FQNEAQ. The CDR3 region has the DNA TGTGCCAGCAGCCTCTACAGTGTAAGCATGAACACTGAAGCTTTCTTT. Translation gives CASSLYSVSMNTEAFF.

This clonotype was observed a few times. The CDR3 bases are TGTGCCAGCAGCCTGGGACTAGCGGGGGGATTCAGCTCCTACGAGCAGTACTTC. As protein: CASSLGLAGGFSSYEQYF. The chain links TRBV7-2 to TRBJ2-7; the match to TRBD2 covers 15 bases. Per the germline V gene, CDR1 is SGHTA and CDR2 is FQGNSA. The CDR3 covers 18 residues. With V trimmed by 5 bases and J by 0 bases, 8 bases remained unmatched. Complete variable domain (other parts from reference TRBV7-2 and TRBJ2-7): GAGVSQSPSNKVTEKGKDVELRCDPISGHTALYWYRQSLGQGLEFLIYFQGNSAPDKSGLPSDRFSAERTGGSVSTLTIQRTQQEDSAVYLCASSLGLAGGFSSYEQYFGPGTRLTVT.

The chain employs TRBV4-1 and TRBJ2-5; D is ambiguous. V was cut by 4 bases and J by 1 base, with 10 bases left in between. Germline CDR1 reads MGHRA; CDR2 reads YSYEKL. This CDR3 region has 14 residues. CDR3 amino acids: CASSPGFGQETQYF. The CDR3 DNA reads TGCGCCAGCAGCCCTGGCTTCGGCCAAGAGACCCAGTACTTC.

This clonotype has ten or more counts. This chain joins TRBV7-8 and TRBJ2-5; 7 bases are shared with TRBD2. Germline V gene lookup returns CDR1 SGHVS and CDR2 FQNEAQ. The CDR3 consists of 14 residues. With 4 bases clipped from V and 5 bases from J, the junction kept 7 bases outside the gene matches. CDR3 protein: CASSSTSNSETQYF. As DNA, the CDR3 is TGTGCCAGCAGCTCGACTAGCAATTCGGAGACCCAGTACTTC.

This clonotype was seen a few times. The chain joins TRBV7-8 to TRBJ2-1, with 11 bases fitting TRBD2. V lost 5 bases to trimming and J lost 9 bases; unmatched junction nucleotides: 12. CDR1 SGHVS and CDR2 FQNEAQ come from the germline V gene. The CDR3 is 16 amino acids. CDR3 coding DNA: TGTGCCAGCAGCCCAATAACTAGCGGGGGATACGTTGAGCAGTTCTTC. Its translation: CASSPITSGGYVEQFF.

V and J are TRBV7-8 and TRBJ2-2, with 8 bases aligning to TRBD1. V lost 4 bases, J lost 4 bases, and 8 bases stayed unmatched. CDR1 is SGHVS and CDR2 is FQNEAQ in the germline V gene. The CDR3 is made up of 16 amino acids. The DNA of the CDR3 is TGTGCCAGCAGCTACTTCAGGGGGCAGGGCACCGGGGAGCTGTTTTTT. Protein product: CASSYFRGQGTGELFF.

This clonotype has at least ten counts. V and J are TRBV20-1 and TRBJ1-1, with D unresolved. This CDR3 comprises 13 residues. CDR1 is DFQATT, CDR2 SNEGSKA, per germline (reference sequence). Trimming removed 5 bases at V and 0 bases at J, with 10 bases between. The CDR3 spells CSAVDIMNTEAFF. The CDR3 DNA sequence: TGCAGTGCTGTAGACATTATGAACACTGAAGCTTTCTTT.

The table lists this clonotype with many counts. The J gene is TRBJ2-3, the V gene TRBV6-1, with 11 bases identical to TRBD2. V lost 5 bases, J lost 2 bases, and 12 bases stayed unmatched. Germline lookup yields CDR1 MNHNS and CDR2 SASEGT. This CDR3 contains 18 residues. CDR3 nucleotides: TGTGCCAGCAGTACCCGACGGCGACTAGCGGGGAACACAGATACGCAGTATTTT. This translates into CASSTRRRLAGNTDTQYF.

This clonotype has ten or more counts. The chain joins TRBV7-8 to TRBJ2-3; TRBD2 is a possible D gene (6 bases). This CDR3 contains 16 residues. Trimming took 5 bases from V and 1 from J, leaving 16 bases between them. The V gene's germline CDR1 is SGHVS and CDR2 FQNEAQ. CDR3 amino acids: CASSPWAGPRTDTQYF. The CDR3 DNA reads TGTGCCAGCAGCCCCTGGGCGGGGCCCCGCACAGATACGCAGTATTTT.

The V call is TRBV4-1, the J call TRBJ2-1; 8 nucleotides line up with TRBD2. The CDR3 extends over 16 amino acids. Germline CDR1 reads MGHRA; CDR2 reads YSYEKL. J lost 10 bases, V lost 6 bases, and 17 bases had no gene match. The DNA for the CDR3 is TGCGCCAGCAGTCGATTGACGGGGGGGCTTTTTGAAGAGCAGTTCTTC. This gives the protein CASSRLTGGLFEEQFF.

This clonotype occurred a few times. The chain joins TRBV20-1 to TRBJ2-6; D call uncertain. Germline assignment: CDR1 DFQATT and CDR2 SNEGSKA (reference sequence). With 4 bases removed from V and 4 bases from J, the gap between germline ends came to 17 bases. This CDR3 is built from 16 residues. The CDR3 nucleotides read TGCAGTGCTAAAACACACGACCTTACCGGGGCCAACGTCCTGACTTTC. The encoded protein is CSAKTHDLTGANVLTF.

This chain links TRBV27 with TRBJ1-6, with D possibly being TRBD1 (6 bases). V lost 6 bases to trimming and J lost 3 bases, with 9 bases between them. CDR1 is MNHEY and CDR2 is SMNVEV in the germline V gene (reference sequence). The CDR3 has 14 amino acids. For the CDR3, the DNA is TGTGCCAGCAGATCGGACAGCTATAATTCACCCCTCCACTTT. Translation gives CASRSDSYNSPLHF.

This clonotype was detected once. The CDR3 spells CASSLTGTEFGNEQFF. Written as DNA, the CDR3 is TGTGCCAGCAGCTTAACCGGGACGGAGTTTGGAAATGAGCAGTTCTTC. The gene calls are TRBV11-2 and TRBJ2-1; D might be TRBD1 or TRBD2, each matching 5 bases. V dropped 2 bases and J dropped 7 bases, with 18 bases sitting between them. This CDR3 has 16 amino acids. Germline-derived CDR1 and CDR2 are SGHAT and FQNNGV.

A few counts support this clonotype. The V gene is TRBV19, the J gene TRBJ1-5; 9 bases agree with TRBD1. The CDR3 totals 12 residues. J lost 7 bases, V lost 6 bases, and 1 base had no gene match. From germline, CDR1 is LNHDA and CDR2 SQIVND (reference sequence). This CDR3 reads CASRDRGQPQHF. The CDR3 region has the DNA TGTGCCAGTAGAGACAGGGGGCAGCCCCAGCATTTT.

This clonotype was seen a few times. This sequence joins TRBV12-3 or TRBV12-4 and TRBJ2-7, with unresolved D. The CDR3 runs 13 residues. Trimming removed 3 bases at V and 1 base at J, with 7 bases between. The CDR3 spells CASSFGPSYEQYF. The CDR3 DNA reads TGTGCCAGCAGTTTTGGACCATCCTACGAGCAGTACTTC.

This clonotype was seen a handful of times. The chain joins TRBV7-9 to TRBJ1-1; possible D gene TRBD1, 6 bases. There are 12 residues in the CDR3. Trimming pared 8 bases from V and 5 bases from J, leaving 12 bases between. Germline V CDR1 and CDR2: SEHNR, FQNEAQ (reference sequence). CDR3 sequence reads: CASGSGATEAFF. The CDR3 DNA reads TGTGCCAGCGGATCGGGGGCGACTGAAGCTTTCTTT.

This chain joins TRBV4-1 and TRBJ1-1, with D possibly matching TRBD1 (6 bases). The V end lost 0 bases, the J end lost 0 bases, and 20 bases lay between the germline ends. Germline V gives CDR1 MGHRA, CDR2 YSYEKL. The CDR3 extends over 19 amino acids. The CDR3 loop reads CASSQDQMQGTYLNTEAFF. CDR3 bases: TGCGCCAGCAGCCAAGATCAAATGCAGGGGACCTACCTGAACACTGAAGCTTTCTTT.

The V gene is TRBV7-3, the J gene TRBJ1-5, with 9 positions matching TRBD1. Germline trimming cut 4 bases from V and 2 bases from J; bases unmatched to any gene: 9. This CDR3 comprises 17 residues. In germline, CDR1 is SGHTA, CDR2 FQGTGA. CDR3 residues: CASSSERDRVRNQPQHF. The CDR3 DNA reads TGTGCCAGCAGCTCGGAGAGGGACAGGGTTCGCAATCAGCCCCAGCATTTT.